This T cell receptor (beta chain) was observed in a study of blood T cell repertoires in COVID-19. As for the study in general: The study drew acute and convalescent COVID-19 samples from the United States, Italy and Spain. The cDNA or gDNA used as material had been derived from T cells, B-cell-depleted T cells, or PBMCs.

This clone was counted a single time. In the study's own analysis: How many nucleated cells were present was estimated from reference gene primer amplification. Sequencing was performed with immunoSEQ multiplex PCR; in TCRdb, only in-frame clones are kept and a portion is missing. Clone size and V and J calls were adopted from that table, with D and trimming inferred from the DNA. The sample includes about 23,000 clones, around nine tenths seen only once; the top ten take about 6.5%. The TCR comes from a woman of 80 years or more with active COVID-19. Material: peripheral blood.

DNA for the CDR3: TGTGCCAGCAGTCCCCCCCGAGGGCAGGGGGACTCCTACGAGCAGTACTTC. Translation: CASSPPRGQGDSYEQYF. The chain combines TRBV6-6 with TRBJ2-7; TRBD1 aligns across 7 bases. The germline V gene encodes CDR1 MNHNY and CDR2 SVGAGI (reference sequence). The CDR3 consists of 17 residues. V shed 5 bases and J 0 bases; nucleotides not matched to a gene: 13.